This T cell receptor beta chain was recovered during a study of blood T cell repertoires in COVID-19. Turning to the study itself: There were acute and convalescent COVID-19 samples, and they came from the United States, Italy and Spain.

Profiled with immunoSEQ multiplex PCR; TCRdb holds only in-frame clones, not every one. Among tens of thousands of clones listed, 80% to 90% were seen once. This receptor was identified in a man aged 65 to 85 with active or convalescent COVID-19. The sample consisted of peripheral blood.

CDR3 in amino acids: CASRAGQGPDTQYF. Here the CDR3 DNA reads TGTGCCAGCAGAGCCGGACAGGGCCCAGATACGCAGTATTTT. This sequence joins TRBV6-5 and TRBJ2-3; the match to TRBD1 covers 8 bases. The V gene's germline CDR1 is MNHEY and CDR2 SVGAGI. The CDR3 is 14 residues long. Trimming cost V 6 bases and J 4 bases; bases outside gene matches: 6.